The 18 T cell receptor beta chains in this list originate from one sample, sequenced in a study of T cell responses to AZD1222 COVID-19 vaccine. Sequencing was performed with immunoSEQ multiplex PCR; in TCRdb, only in-frame clones are kept and a portion is missing. The table includes 90,000 to 120,000 clones, over 80% detected once. The sequencing used peripheral blood, collected 28 days after the second AZD1222 dose. The receptor source for this set is an adult who received the AZD1222 COVID-19 vaccine.

DNA for the CDR3: TGTGCCAGCACCCCACAGACAGGGACAGGGGGGTACGAGCAGTACTTC. Translating gives CASTPQTGTGGYEQYF. The chain uses TRBV27 and TRBJ2-7; TRBD1 agrees at 11 bases. Unmatched junction bases numbered 12, after V lost 7 bases and J lost 4 bases. The germline V gene has CDR1 MNHEY and CDR2 SMNVEV (reference sequence). This CDR3 region has 16 residues.

This chain uses TRBV3-1 (or the pseudogene TRBV3-2) with TRBJ2-2; the match to TRBD2 covers 8 bases. The CDR3 runs to 17 residues. J was trimmed by 3 bases and V by 0 bases; bases with no gene match: 6. CDR1 LGHDT and CDR2 YNNKEL come from the germline V gene (reference sequence). CDR3 DNA sequence: TGTGCCAGCAGCCAAGATAGGGCGGGGGGTTACACCGGGGAGCTGTTTTTT. This gives the protein CASSQDRAGGYTGELFF.

J is TRBJ1-5 and V is TRBV12-3 or TRBV12-4; D gene ambiguous. There are 13 residues in the CDR3. Trimming removed 2 bases at V and 4 bases at J, with 6 bases between. In nucleotides, the CDR3 is TGTGCCAGCAGTTTATACCGAAATCAGCCCCAGCATTTT. Amino acid sequence: CASSLYRNQPQHF.

The V call is TRBV28, the J call TRBJ1-1, with 7 nucleotides matching TRBD1. The germline gives CDR1 MDHEN, CDR2 SYDVKM. J was trimmed by 1 base and V by 6 bases; bases with no gene match: 8. The CDR3 totals 15 residues. CDR3 sequence: CASRLDRASNTEAFF. Here the CDR3 DNA reads TGTGCCAGCAGACTCGACAGGGCTTCGAACACTGAAGCTTTCTTT.

Concerning this clone itself: One end of the junction fails to match germline, which may point to a read error. The V call is TRBV6-5, the J call TRBJ2-7, with TRBD1 matching 9 bases. This CDR3 is built from 15 residues. In germline, CDR1 is MNHEY, CDR2 SVGAGI. The CDR3 coding sequence is TGTACCAGCAGTTACTCGACAGGGGGACCCTACGAGCAGTACTTC. The encoded protein is CTSSYSTGGPYEQYF.

This chain connects TRBV5-1 to TRBJ1-5; D not resolved. Germline CDR1 is SGHRS and CDR2 is YFSETQ. Trimming removed 0 bases at V and 0 bases at J, with 7 bases between. The CDR3 extends over 15 amino acids. The CDR3 sequence: CASSLGVYSNQPQHF. The CDR3 DNA sequence: TGCGCCAGCAGCTTGGGGGTTTATAGCAATCAGCCCCAGCATTTT.

This clone was recorded only once. This chain links TRBV5-4 with TRBJ2-7; possibly TRBD2 for D (6 bases). CDR1 and CDR2 (germline): SGHNT, YYREEE (reference sequence). Between the trimmed V and J ends, which lost 2 bases and 2 bases, there was a span of 11 bases. The CDR3 is made up of 14 amino acids. In DNA form, the CDR3 reads TGTGCCAGCAGCTTCTCGGGCGGGGCCTACGAGCAGTACTTC. Its translation is CASSFSGGAYEQYF.

The chain employs TRBV5-4 and TRBJ1-2; a possible D gene is TRBD1 (6 bases). The length of the CDR3 is 15 residues. Between the trimmed V and J ends, which lost 5 bases and 6 bases, there was a span of 20 bases. Germline loops: CDR1 SGHNT, CDR2 YYREEE (reference sequence). This CDR3 reads CASRSSRGGDNGYTF. DNA of the CDR3: TGTGCCAGCAGGTCGAGTAGAGGGGGGGACAATGGCTACACCTTC.

CDR3 protein: CASRTANTGELFF. As DNA, the CDR3 is TGTGCCAGCAGAACGGCGAACACCGGGGAGCTGTTTTTT. The chain has TRBV6-4 and TRBJ2-2; no reliable D call. The germline V and J ends were trimmed by 6 bases and 0 bases, with 5 bases remaining between them. Germline V lookup: CDR1 MRHNA, CDR2 SNTAGT. The CDR3 consists of 13 residues.

The gene calls are TRBV10-1 and TRBJ2-1; 10 positions match TRBD2. The CDR3 loop spans 15 amino acids. CDR1 WNHNN and CDR2 SYGVQD come from the germline V gene (reference sequence). J was trimmed by 6 bases and V by 7 bases; bases with no gene match: 9. The chain's CDR3 is CASTKSLAGSNEQFF. For the CDR3, the DNA is TGCGCCAGCACCAAGTCACTAGCGGGAAGCAATGAGCAGTTCTTC.

The genes are TRBV6-5 and TRBJ1-3; D remains unclear. The CDR3 is 14 residues long. With 11 bases removed from V and 3 bases from J, the gap between germline ends came to 17 bases. CDR1 is MNHEY, CDR2 SVGAGI, per germline. The CDR3, as DNA: TGTGCCTCTTCGGGCCTGTTCTTTGGAAACACCATATATTTT. Protein sequence: CASSGLFFGNTIYF.

This chain links TRBV6-5 with TRBJ1-6, with D tentatively TRBD1 (5 bases). Germline V gene lookup returns CDR1 MNHEY and CDR2 SVGAGI. This CDR3 contains 14 residues. The V end was cut by 7 bases, the J end by 9 bases, with 16 bases between. This chain's CDR3 is CASTNYRMGSPLHF. CDR3 sequence (DNA): TGTGCCAGCACCAACTACAGGATGGGTTCACCCCTCCACTTT.

The chain carries TRBV11-2 and TRBJ2-2; possible D gene TRBD2, 6 bases. The V and J ends lost 5 bases and 5 bases respectively, with 21 bases between them. This CDR3 comprises 17 residues. Germline assignment: CDR1 SGHAT and CDR2 FQNNGV. The CDR3 DNA follows: TGTGCCAGCAGCCGCGACAACCGAAGACTAGTGACCGGGGAGCTGTTTTTT. It is translated as CASSRDNRRLVTGELFF.

V gene TRBV2 combines with J gene TRBJ2-7; tentatively, D is TRBD2 (5 bases). The V gene's germline CDR1 is SNHLY and CDR2 FYNNEI. V dropped 8 bases and J dropped 6 bases, with 11 bases sitting between them. The CDR3 totals 11 residues. This chain's CDR3 is CASRWELEQYF. The CDR3 coding sequence is TGTGCCAGCCGCTGGGAGCTCGAGCAGTACTTC.

V is TRBV5-1 and J is TRBJ2-7; TRBD2 might be the D (5 bases). The V and J ends lost 4 bases and 0 bases respectively, with 14 bases between them. The CDR3 has 15 amino acids. Germline-derived CDR1 and CDR2 are SGHRS and YFSETQ. The CDR3 sequence: CASSPAGHSSYEQYF. CDR3 bases: TGCGCCAGCAGCCCGGCGGGCCATAGCTCCTACGAGCAGTACTTC.

The chain is built from TRBV7-8 and TRBJ1-1, with unresolved D. Germline assignment: CDR1 SGHVS and CDR2 FQNEAQ. V was clipped by 3 bases and J by 0 bases, with 5 bases between them. The CDR3 is 13 amino acids. The CDR3 coding sequence is TGTGCCAGCAGCTTCCGATTGAACACTGAAGCTTTCTTT. Its translation: CASSFRLNTEAFF. Drawing the rest from reference TRBV7-8 and TRBJ1-1, the complete variable domain is GAGVSQSPRYKVAKRGQDVALRCDPISGHVSLFWYQQALGQGPEFLTYFQNEAQLDKSGLPSDRFFAERPEGSVSTLKIQRTQQEDSAVYLCASSFRLNTEAFFGQGTRLTVV.

This clone has a single count. This chain links TRBV7-8 with TRBJ1-2; TRBD1 matches at 10 bases. CDR1 is SGHVS, CDR2 FQNEAQ, per germline. With V trimmed by 6 bases and J by 5 bases, 9 bases remained unmatched. The CDR3 runs to 15 residues. The CDR3 sequence: CASRRQGAEGYGYTF. DNA for the CDR3: TGTGCCAGCAGAAGACAGGGGGCAGAAGGGTATGGCTACACCTTC.

The chain recombines TRBV7-9 with TRBJ1-4; 8 positions match TRBD1. The junction had 6 bases not matched to a gene; V was cut back by 0 bases and J by 15 bases. Per germline, CDR1 SEHNR and CDR2 FQNEAQ (reference sequence). This CDR3 contains 13 residues. The CDR3 sequence: CASSLARTGLMFF. Written as DNA, the CDR3 is TGTGCCAGCAGCTTAGCGAGGACAGGGTTGATGTTTTTT. The full variable domain, in which reference TRBV7-9 and TRBJ1-4 provide the parts outside the CDR3, is DTGVSQNPRHKITKRGQNVTFRCDPISEHNRLYWYRQTLGQGPEFLTYFQNEAQLEKSRLLSDRFSAERPKGSFSTLEIQRTEQGDSAMYLCASSLARTGLMFFGSGTQLSVL.